The clone carrying this T cell receptor (beta chain) was seen repeatedly, ten times or more. Its target is unknown. The V end was cut by 2 bases, the J end by 0 bases, with 1 base between. This CDR3 spans 12 amino acids. CDR1 and CDR2 (germline): SEHNR, FQNEAQ (reference sequence). Synthesis of cDNA was performed by 5'RACE using 10-nucleotide random UMIs. TCRdb reanalysed the 5' RACE reads using MiXCR and keeps one entry per CDR3 protein. The data contain 35,000 to 45,000 distinct CDR3 sequences, 13% to 15% of them singletons. The sample is drawn from a study of neurological immune-mediated disorders. Study findings and constraints: The absence of shared CDR3 amino acid sequences among expanded clones across subjects suggests private repertoires in all groups. Patients with HTLV-1-associated myelopathy showed the most TCR clonal expansion. Those with multiple sclerosis showed the least, falling below healthy controls.

The unsorted libraries were made from 2 million PBMCs kept at -80 C. The sequence was obtained from a woman in her forties or fifties with HTLV-1-associated myelopathy (HAM/TSP). The sequenced material came from PBMCs. The chain employs TRBV7-9 and TRBJ1-2; D gene uncertain. CDR3 coding DNA: TGTGCCAGCAGCTTAACTAACTATGGCTACACCTTC. Its protein product is CASSLTNYGYTF.